Below are 19 T cell receptor beta chains sequenced from a single sample in a study of shared clonotypes between healthy human individuals. TCRdb's table, derived via immunoSEQ multiplex PCR, lists solely in-frame clones and lacks some. The sample consists of 2 million to 3 million clones, 90% to 95% of them appearing once. Sequences were obtained from naive CD4+ T cells from PBMCs. Subset: CD45RA+ positively selected. The receptors derive from a man in his late teens or twenties in good health. Some clones in this sample may be carry-over from other donors' samples.

The rearrangement joins TRBV4-2 to TRBJ2-1; the match to TRBD2 covers 10 bases. V shed 0 bases and J 7 bases; nucleotides not matched to a gene: 6. This CDR3 is built from 16 residues. CDR1 and CDR2 (germline): LGHNA, YNFKEQ. The CDR3 protein is CASSQEGLAGVNEQFF. For the CDR3, the DNA is TGTGCCAGCAGCCAAGAGGGGCTAGCGGGAGTTAATGAGCAGTTCTTC.

This clone showed up just once. V gene TRBV29-1 combines with J gene TRBJ2-2; maybe TRBD2 (6 bases). The CDR3 covers 14 residues. Germline assignment: CDR1 SQVTM and CDR2 ANQGSEA. Trimming left V 6 bases short and J 2 bases short, with 13 bases between. The CDR3 bases are TGCAGCGTGGCCCGGGAGTTCAACACCGGGGAGCTGTTTTTT. It yields the protein CSVAREFNTGELFF.

This clone has just one count. The V gene is TRBV29-1, the J gene TRBJ2-1, with TRBD2 as a possible D gene (5 bases). V gave up 1 base and J gave up 5 bases, with 9 bases separating them. Germline CDR1 SQVTM, CDR2 ANQGSEA. There are 13 residues in the CDR3. The CDR3 loop reads CSVEADSHNEQFF. The CDR3, as DNA: TGCAGCGTTGAAGCGGACTCTCACAATGAGCAGTTCTTC.

The rearrangement links TRBV29-1 to TRBJ2-7; TRBD1 matches at 10 bases. This CDR3 region has 15 residues. Germline V gives CDR1 SQVTM, CDR2 ANQGSEA. V dropped 4 bases and J dropped 5; count of bases not matched to a gene: 11. This CDR3 is CSVGPIGTGDDEQYF. In nucleotides, the CDR3 is TGCAGCGTTGGCCCTATAGGGACAGGGGATGACGAGCAGTACTTC.

For the CDR3, the DNA is TGTGCCAGCAGTCAAAACACAGGGAATCGGAGAAACACCATATATTTT. Amino acid sequence: CASSQNTGNRRNTIYF. This chain links TRBV28 with TRBJ1-3, with TRBD1 as a possible D gene (6 bases). Per the germline V gene, CDR1 is MDHEN and CDR2 is SYDVKM. The V and J ends lost 5 bases and 5 bases respectively, with 19 bases between them. The CDR3 runs to 16 residues.

This chain uses TRBV5-1 with TRBJ2-1, with 7 nucleotides matching TRBD2. CDR3 length: 15 residues. Germline loops: CDR1 SGHRS, CDR2 YFSETQ. V lost 4 bases to trimming and J lost 5 bases; unmatched junction nucleotides: 9. This CDR3 is CASSPGGLKNNEQFF. CDR3 sequence (DNA): TGCGCCAGCAGCCCGGGAGGCCTAAAAAACAATGAGCAGTTCTTC.

The genes are TRBV7-9 and TRBJ1-1; D gene uncertain. V was pared by 5 bases and J by 3 bases, with 10 bases between. The CDR3 length is 13 residues. Looked up from germline, CDR1 is SEHNR and CDR2 is FQNEAQ (reference sequence). The CDR3 bases are TGTGCCAGCAGCCCCGACCGGCACACTGAAGCTTTCTTT. Translated, it gives CASSPDRHTEAFF.

The V and J genes are TRBV5-1 and TRBJ2-1, with 8 nucleotides matching TRBD2. Germline V gene lookup returns CDR1 SGHRS and CDR2 YFSETQ. This CDR3 has 17 amino acids. Trimming took 4 bases from V and 1 from J; bases not matched to a gene: 10. The CDR3 sequence: CASSPGWREVSYNEQFF. CDR3 coding DNA: TGCGCCAGCAGCCCTGGCTGGCGGGAGGTGTCCTACAATGAGCAGTTCTTC.

The V and J genes are TRBV6-5 and TRBJ2-3; D remains ambiguous. Germline V lookup: CDR1 MNHEY, CDR2 SVGAGI. Deletions cut 5 bases from V and 1 base from J, with 10 bases between. The length of the CDR3 is 14 residues. The CDR3 sequence is CASSAPGGTDTQYF. CDR3 DNA: TGTGCCAGCAGTGCCCCAGGAGGCACAGATACGCAGTATTTT.

The V call is TRBV10-2, the J call TRBJ2-7; 9 nucleotides align to TRBD2. The junction had 2 bases not matched to a gene; V was cut back by 0 bases and J by 5 bases. Per the germline V gene, CDR1 is WSHSY and CDR2 is SAAADI. The CDR3 loop spans 14 amino acids. CDR3 sequence (DNA): TGCGCCAGCAGTGAGTCTGGGACTAGCCACGAGCAGTACTTC. Translation gives CASSESGTSHEQYF.

The chain links TRBV2 to TRBJ2-7; a possible D gene is TRBD2 (6 bases). Trimming pared 8 bases from V and 2 bases from J, leaving 13 bases between. This CDR3 is 13 amino acids long. Germline V gene lookup returns CDR1 SNHLY and CDR2 FYNNEI. The CDR3 DNA reads as TGTGCCAGCCGGGAGCCTCCCACCTACGAGCAGTACTTC. Encoded protein: CASREPPTYEQYF. Looking up the rest from reference TRBV2 and TRBJ2-7 gives the full variable domain: EPEVTQTPSHQVTQMGQEVILRCVPISNHLYFYWYRQILGQKVEFLVSFYNNEISEKSEIFDDQFSVERPDGSNFTLKIRSTKLEDSAMYFCASREPPTYEQYFGPGTRLTVT.

The chain carries TRBV11-3 and TRBJ2-2, with D hard to call. This CDR3 spans 14 amino acids. CDR1 SGHNT and CDR2 YENEEA come from the germline V gene. V dropped 1 base and J dropped 6 bases, with 9 bases sitting between them. The CDR3 nucleotides are TGTGCCAGCAGCTTAGTAGGGCCGTCCGGGGAGCTGTTTTTT. Translating gives CASSLVGPSGELFF.

The chain has TRBV5-1 and TRBJ1-1; D call uncertain. The V gene's germline CDR1 is SGHRS and CDR2 YFSETQ. The CDR3 totals 17 residues. Between the trimmed V and J ends, which lost 1 base and 3 bases, there was a span of 19 bases. DNA for the CDR3: TGCGCCAGCAGCTTGACCGTAGGAGGGAAATTGGACACTGAAGCTTTCTTT. It specifies CASSLTVGGKLDTEAFF.

This chain connects TRBV27 to TRBJ1-1; possibly TRBD1 for D (5 bases). In germline, CDR1 is MNHEY, CDR2 SMNVEV (reference sequence). This CDR3 spans 13 amino acids. The V end lost 2 bases, the J end lost 4 bases, and 8 bases lay between the germline ends. This CDR3 reads CASSLKQVTEAFF. In DNA form, the CDR3 reads TGTGCCAGCAGTTTAAAACAGGTCACTGAAGCTTTCTTT.

V and J are TRBV6-6 and TRBJ2-3; D perhaps matches TRBD2 (6 bases). CDR1 is MNHNY and CDR2 is SVGAGI in the germline V gene (reference sequence). CDR3 length: 16 amino acids. The V end lost 3 bases, the J end lost 2 bases, and 15 bases lay between the germline ends. In nucleotides, the CDR3 is TGTGCCAGCAGTTATTCAACGGGACTGCACACAGATACGCAGTATTTT. Its translation is CASSYSTGLHTDTQYF.

The gene calls are TRBV5-6 and TRBJ1-1; TRBD1 matches at 11 bases. The length of the CDR3 is 16 residues. The V and J ends lost 4 bases and 11 bases, in that order; junction bases with no gene match: 16. CDR1 and CDR2 from the germline V gene are SGHDT and YYEEEE. CDR3 loop: CASSPETGTGGAEAFF. As DNA, the CDR3 is TGTGCCAGCAGCCCGGAGACCGGGACAGGGGGGGCGGAGGCTTTCTTT.

This clone was detected only once. The V call is TRBV7-3, the J call TRBJ2-3; D remains unclear. Per the germline V gene, CDR1 is SGHTA and CDR2 is FQGTGA. Trimming shortened V by 2 bases and J by 5 bases, and 14 bases separated the two germline ends. CDR3 size: 15 residues. CDR3 DNA sequence: TGTGCCAGCAGCTTACGATCGCAGCCCATAGATACGCAGTATTTT. It yields the protein CASSLRSQPIDTQYF.

J is TRBJ2-3 and V is TRBV5-6; the D call may be TRBD1 or TRBD2 (5 bases each). The germline V gene encodes CDR1 SGHDT and CDR2 YYEEEE. The CDR3 is 11 amino acids. Trimming removed 4 bases from V and 6 bases from J, with 6 bases in between. The CDR3 nucleotides read TGTGCCAGCAGCCGGGACGATACGCAGTATTTT. This encodes CASSRDDTQYF.

This rearrangement joins TRBV7-2 to TRBJ2-5, with D possibly being TRBD2 (5 bases). Germline assignment: CDR1 SGHTA and CDR2 FQGNSA. V gave up 1 base and J gave up 2 bases, with 8 bases separating them. This CDR3 is 14 amino acids long. The CDR3 is CASSLGGWQETQYF. The CDR3 DNA is TGTGCCAGCAGCTTAGGCGGGTGGCAAGAGACCCAGTACTTC.